Below are 17 T cell receptor beta chains sequenced from a single sample in a study of technical replicates of blood from a handful of donors listed by TCRdb under 2017. Library creation used the immunoSEQ multiplex PCR assay. TCRdb holds this immuneACCESS table with in-frame rearrangements only. Some clones are missing; in checked studies, unresolved V genes explain under half, and the rest has no known cause. This sample comprises about 89,000 clones, approximately 96% of them detected only once. 0.2% to 0.25% of the sample rests with the top ten. The sequenced sample consisted of T cells isolated from PBMCs. The receptor source for this set is a human donor in good health.

The chain employs TRBV7-9 and TRBJ2-2; 10 nucleotides line up with TRBD2. The CDR3 runs to 19 residues. Germline values: CDR1 SEHNR, CDR2 FQNEAQ (reference sequence). Losses at the gene ends were 5 bases for V and 0 bases for J; bases not matched to a gene: 12. The CDR3 nucleotides are TGTGCCAGCAGCGGAACCGGGACTAGCGCTTATTCGAACACCGGGGAGCTGTTTTTT. Translating it yields CASSGTGTSAYSNTGELFF.

V usage is TRBV4-1 and J usage is TRBJ2-7; 7 bases map to TRBD1. The V gene's germline CDR1 is MGHRA and CDR2 YSYEKL. V was clipped by 5 bases and J by 3 bases; unmatched bases: 7. The CDR3 length is 14 residues. The CDR3 loop is CASSSRTGNYEQYF. The DNA for the CDR3 is TGCGCCAGCAGCTCCCGGACAGGCAACTACGAGCAGTACTTC.

The chain recombines TRBV2 with TRBJ2-3; TRBD1 agrees at 7 bases. CDR3 length: 16 amino acids. CDR1 is SNHLY and CDR2 is FYNNEI in the germline V gene. After removal of 5 bases from V and 2 bases from J, the junction contained 10 bases not matched to a gene. The CDR3 DNA is TGTGCCAGCAGTCCACAGGGGCCGCGCTACACAGATACGCAGTATTTT. It translates to CASSPQGPRYTDTQYF.

The chain is built from TRBV6-5 and TRBJ1-1; possibly TRBD1 for D (5 bases). The CDR3 totals 15 residues. Germline assignment: CDR1 MNHEY and CDR2 SVGAGI. Between the trimmed V and J ends, which lost 0 bases and 2 bases, there was a span of 10 bases. The DNA of the CDR3 is TGTGCCAGCAGTTACTCGGGGCCCGAAAACACTGAAGCTTTCTTT. Protein: CASSYSGPENTEAFF.

This chain uses TRBV28 with TRBJ2-7, with D perhaps TRBD2 (6 bases). Germline assignment: CDR1 MDHEN and CDR2 SYDVKM. The CDR3 length is 13 residues. The ends were cut back, 3 bases at V and 6 bases at J, with 12 bases in the middle. The CDR3 DNA is TGTGCCAGCAGTTTGGTACTAGCTGGCGAGCAGTACTTC. As protein: CASSLVLAGEQYF. The entire variable domain, with the rest obtained from reference TRBV28 and TRBJ2-7, is as follows: DVKVTQSSRYLVKRTGEKVFLECVQDMDHENMFWYRQDPGLGLRLIYFSYDVKMKEKGDIPEGYSVSREKKERFSLILESASTNQTSMYLCASSLVLAGEQYFGPGTRLTVT.

V gene TRBV7-2 combines with J gene TRBJ2-2; a weak D match, TRBD2 (5 bases). Germline assignment: CDR1 SGHTA and CDR2 FQGNSA. The CDR3 consists of 16 residues. V lost 5 bases to trimming and J lost 0 bases, with 13 bases between them. The CDR3, as DNA: TGTGCCAGCAGCCGAGGGAACCCAACGAACACCGGGGAGCTGTTTTTT. As protein: CASSRGNPTNTGELFF. Complete variable domain (other parts from reference TRBV7-2 and TRBJ2-2): GAGVSQSPSNKVTEKGKDVELRCDPISGHTALYWYRQSLGQGLEFLIYFQGNSAPDKSGLPSDRFSAERTGGSVSTLTIQRTQQEDSAVYLCASSRGNPTNTGELFFGEGSRLTVL.

This sequence joins TRBV28 and TRBJ1-2, with D uncertain. The V gene's germline CDR1 is MDHEN and CDR2 SYDVKM. V lost 6 bases to trimming and J lost 8 bases, with 19 bases between them. This CDR3 contains 14 residues. The CDR3: CASRFHGSYVGYTF. The DNA of the CDR3 is TGTGCCAGCAGGTTCCACGGGAGCTATGTAGGCTACACCTTC.

V gene TRBV6-1 combines with J gene TRBJ1-5, with TRBD1 as a possible D gene (5 bases). Per the germline V gene, CDR1 is MNHNS and CDR2 is SASEGT. The CDR3 contains 14 residues. The V end was cut by 2 bases, the J end by 7 bases, with 12 bases between. The CDR3 sequence: CASSEIRRGQPQHF. The CDR3 DNA is TGTGCCAGCAGTGAAATTCGGAGGGGACAGCCCCAGCATTTT.

The chain uses TRBV4-2 and TRBJ1-6; no firm D call. The V gene's germline CDR1 is LGHNA and CDR2 YNFKEQ. CDR3 length: 15 residues. V lost 1 base to trimming and J lost 5 bases, with 9 bases between them. The DNA for the CDR3 is TGTGCCAGCAGCCAAGTCGGGTTTGATAATTCACCCCTCCACTTT. It translates to CASSQVGFDNSPLHF.

The genes are TRBV11-2 and TRBJ2-7, with D tentatively TRBD1 (5 bases). Trimming removed 0 bases at V and 0 bases at J, with 12 bases between. Germline CDR1 is SGHAT and CDR2 is FQNNGV. CDR3 length equals 16 residues. The chain's CDR3 is CASSLDWGFRSYEQYF. The DNA of the CDR3 is TGTGCCAGCAGCTTAGATTGGGGCTTTCGCTCCTACGAGCAGTACTTC.

J is TRBJ2-5 and V is TRBV19; TRBD1 is a possible D gene (5 bases). Germline CDR1 reads LNHDA; CDR2 reads SQIVND (reference sequence). The CDR3 loop spans 15 amino acids. V was trimmed by 4 bases and J by 3 bases, leaving 15 bases between them. The CDR3 loop is CASSRLQTAKETQYF. The CDR3 DNA follows: TGTGCCAGTAGTAGATTACAGACAGCTAAAGAGACCCAGTACTTC.

J is TRBJ2-3 and V is TRBV27; 8 bases map to TRBD2. This CDR3 comprises 15 residues. Germline assignment: CDR1 MNHEY and CDR2 SMNVEV (reference sequence). V dropped 3 bases and J dropped 3; count of bases not matched to a gene: 5. In DNA, the CDR3 is TGTGCCAGCAGTTTGCGGGGGGATGGGACAGATACGCAGTATTTT. Translation gives CASSLRGDGTDTQYF.

The genes are TRBV5-1 and TRBJ1-1; 7 positions match TRBD1. Per germline, CDR1 SGHRS and CDR2 YFSETQ. This CDR3 is built from 13 residues. V lost 8 bases, J lost 8 bases, and 12 bases stayed unmatched. As DNA, the CDR3 is TGCGCCAGTCGCCGGGACAGCGGACCCGAAGCTTTCTTT. It codes for CASRRDSGPEAFF.

The rearrangement joins TRBV14 to TRBJ2-3, with a weak D call TRBD2 (7 bases). CDR1 and CDR2 (germline): SGHDN, FVKESK. V lost 3 bases, J lost 3 bases, and 16 bases lay in between. The CDR3 runs 16 residues. The CDR3 bases are TGTGCCAGCAGCCATGGCGGGGGCGCCGGGACAGATACGCAGTATTTT. This gives the protein CASSHGGGAGTDTQYF.

This chain links TRBV5-1 with TRBJ1-3, with TRBD1 matching 8 bases. With V trimmed by 4 bases and J by 3 bases, 3 bases remained unmatched. Germline V CDR1 and CDR2: SGHRS, YFSETQ. This CDR3 spans 14 amino acids. The CDR3 reads CASSEGQVGNTIYF. The CDR3 DNA reads as TGCGCCAGCAGCGAGGGACAGGTTGGAAACACCATATATTTT.

The gene calls are TRBV10-3 and TRBJ1-1, with TRBD1 identical over 7 bases. Trimming at V came to 6 bases and at J to 6 bases, leaving 10 bases not matched to a gene. Germline V gene lookup returns CDR1 ENHRY and CDR2 SYGVKD. The CDR3 totals 14 residues. The CDR3 region is CAIREVTGSAEAFF. The CDR3 coding sequence is TGTGCCATCAGGGAAGTGACAGGGAGCGCTGAAGCTTTCTTT.

The chain has TRBV6-1 and TRBJ2-7, with 8 nucleotides matching TRBD1. The CDR3 loop spans 16 amino acids. Germline lookup yields CDR1 MNHNS and CDR2 SASEGT. Germline trimming cut 6 bases from V and 0 bases from J; bases unmatched to any gene: 10. As DNA, the CDR3 is TGTGCCAGCAGGGAAATTCCGGGACAGGCCTCCTACGAGCAGTACTTC. It is translated as CASREIPGQASYEQYF.